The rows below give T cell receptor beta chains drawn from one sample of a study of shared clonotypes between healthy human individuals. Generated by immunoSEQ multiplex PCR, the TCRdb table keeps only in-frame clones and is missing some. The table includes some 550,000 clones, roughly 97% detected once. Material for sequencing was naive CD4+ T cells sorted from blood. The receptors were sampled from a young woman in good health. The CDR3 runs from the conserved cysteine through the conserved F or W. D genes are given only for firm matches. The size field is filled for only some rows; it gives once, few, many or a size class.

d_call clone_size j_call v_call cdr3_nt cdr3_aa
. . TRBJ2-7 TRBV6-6 TGTGCCAGCAGTTACATTAACGACAGAGCCTACGAGCAGTACTTC CASSYINDRAYEQYF
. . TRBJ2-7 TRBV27 TGTGCCAGCAGTTCCCCCGGGGAGAACGAGCAGTACTTC CASSSPGENEQYF
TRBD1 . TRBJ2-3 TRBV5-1 TGCGCCAGCAGCTCCCCGACAGGGTACCCAGATACGCAGTATTTT CASSSPTGYPDTQYF
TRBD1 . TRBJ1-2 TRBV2 TGTGCCAGCAGAGACGACAGGGGTTGGGGCTACACCTTC CASRDDRGWGYTF
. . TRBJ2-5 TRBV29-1 TGCAGCGTTGGTGGTCAGATTAGAAAAGAGACCCAGTACTTC CSVGGQIRKETQYF
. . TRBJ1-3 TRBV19 TGTGCCAGTAGTATTAGGGGATCCGGAAACACCATATATTTT CASSIRGSGNTIYF
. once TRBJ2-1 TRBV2 TGTGCCAGCAGTGAATGGGGCGTAAAGTTCTTC CASSEWGVKFF
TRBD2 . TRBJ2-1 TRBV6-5 TGTGCCAGCAGGAGACTAGCGGGAGGCAATGAGCAGTTCTTC CASRRLAGGNEQFF
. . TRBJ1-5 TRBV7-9 TGTGCCAGCAGCCTACAGGGTCATCAGCCCCAGCATTTT CASSLQGHQPQHF
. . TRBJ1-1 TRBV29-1 TGCAGCGTTGGTTGGCAAGCGAACACTGAAGCTTTCTTT CSVGWQANTEAFF
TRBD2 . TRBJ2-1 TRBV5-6 TGTGCCAGCAGCGCCTTTGGGAGGGTCAACAATGAGCAGTTCTTC CASSAFGRVNNEQFF
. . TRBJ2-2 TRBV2 TGTGCCAGCACTCAGAACACCGGGGAGCTGTTTTTT CASTQNTGELFF
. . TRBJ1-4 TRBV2 TGTGCCAGCAGTGAATCCGGGGGGACCTTCCCCGAAAAACTGTTTTTT CASSESGGTFPEKLFF
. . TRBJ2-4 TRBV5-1 TGCGCCAGCAGCTTGGGATCGGGACGGTGGGACATTCAGTACTTC CASSLGSGRWDIQYF
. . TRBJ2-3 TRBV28 TGTGCCAGCAGAGAGAGGGGGGCGGAGACAGATACGCAGTATTTT CASRERGAETDTQYF
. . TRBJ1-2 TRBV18 TGTGCCAGCTCACCAGGACAAAGCAACGGCTACACCTTC CASSPGQSNGYTF
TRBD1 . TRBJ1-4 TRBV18 TGTGCCAGCTCAACAGGGGGCCTGGGACTGTTTTTT CASSTGGLGLFF
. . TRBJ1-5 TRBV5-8 TGTGCCAGCAGCTTGAGACAGAATCAGCCCCAGCATTTT CASSLRQNQPQHF
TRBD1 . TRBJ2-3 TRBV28 TGTGCCAGCAGGTCCCGACAGGGAACAGATACGCAGTATTTT CASRSRQGTDTQYF
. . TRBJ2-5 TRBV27 TGTGCCAGCAGTCCCCACCCGAAAGAGACCCAGTACTTC CASSPHPKETQYF
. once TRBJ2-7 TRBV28 TGTGCCAGCAGTCGAAGGGGGGACTGGGCCTACGAGCAGTACTTC CASSRRGDWAYEQYF
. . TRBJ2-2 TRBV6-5 TGTGCCAGCAGTGGATCGGACAGCTCAACCGGGGAGCTGTTTTTT CASSGSDSSTGELFF
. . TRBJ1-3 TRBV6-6 TGTGCCAGCAGTTACGGGACGGAAAACACCATATATTTT CASSYGTENTIYF
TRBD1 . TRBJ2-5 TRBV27 TGTGCCAGCAGTTCCCCCGGGACAGGGCGAGAGACCCAGTACTTC CASSSPGTGRETQYF
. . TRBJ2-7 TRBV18 TGTGCCAGCTCACCAAACCAATACTACGAGCAGTACTTC CASSPNQYYEQYF
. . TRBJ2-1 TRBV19 TGTGCCAGTAGTATTACCAGGAACAATGAGCAGTTCTTC CASSITRNNEQFF
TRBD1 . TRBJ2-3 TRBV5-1 TGCGCCAGCAGCAAAGGACAGGGTACAGATACGCAGTATTTT CASSKGQGTDTQYF
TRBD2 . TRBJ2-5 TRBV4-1 TGCGCCAGCAGCCGTCAGACTAGCGACCCCCAAGAGACCCAGTACTTC CASSRQTSDPQETQYF
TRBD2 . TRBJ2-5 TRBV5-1 TGCGCCAGCAGCCTCCGGACTAGCGGGAGCTGGGGGGAGACCCAGTACTTC CASSLRTSGSWGETQYF
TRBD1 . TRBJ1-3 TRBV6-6 TGTGCCAGCAGCCCCGCTAGGACAGGGTGGAACACCATATATTTT CASSPARTGWNTIYF
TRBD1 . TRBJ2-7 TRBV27 TGTGCCAGCAGTTCTAACAGGGACAGGGGGCCCTACGAGCAGTACTTC CASSSNRDRGPYEQYF
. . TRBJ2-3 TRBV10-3 TGTGCCATCAGTCCGGACAGAGATACGCAGTATTTT CAISPDRDTQYF
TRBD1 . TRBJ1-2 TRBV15 TGTGCCACCAGCAAGCTTGGGGACAGACGATATGGCTACACCTTC CATSKLGDRRYGYTF
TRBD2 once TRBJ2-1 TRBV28 TGTGCCAGCCCCCCCGGGAGCGGGAGGCACCTCAATGAGCAGTTCTTC CASPPGSGRHLNEQFF